This T cell receptor beta chain was captured by sequencing in a study of blood T cell repertoires in COVID-19. Background on the study: The United States, Italy and Spain were the sources of the acute and convalescent COVID-19 samples. Sample material is recorded as cDNA or gDNA derived from T cells, B-cell-depleted T cells, or PBMCs.

V gave up 2 bases and J gave up 1 base; unmatched junction bases: 5. CDR3 length equals 16 residues. Germline V gene sequence: CDR1 MNHEY, CDR2 SVGAGI. In the study's own analysis: Cell counts per sample came from amplifying reference gene primers. The table came from immunoSEQ multiplex PCR; TCRdb's copy has only in-frame clones and leaves some out. The V and J calls and clone size come from that table; D and trimming were worked out from the DNA. The top ten clones hold under 15% of a sample with 120,000 to 150,000 clones, around 81% of them seen once. The chain is built from TRBV6-5 and TRBJ1-5; 7 bases fit TRBD1. The sequencing input was peripheral blood. The sequence came from a man in his 60s with active or convalescent COVID-19. Here the CDR3 DNA reads TGTGCCAGCAGTTACCCCGGGACAGTCAGCAATCAGCCCCAGCATTTT. Translated: CASSYPGTVSNQPQHF.